Below are 27 T cell receptor beta chains sequenced from a single sample in a study of cytomegalovirus exposure and HLA in healthy donors. The study ran its PCR with 60 Vbeta and 13 Jbeta primers. TCRdb's copy holds only in-frame clones and misses some; the assay was immunoSEQ multiplex PCR. Of about 160,000 clones in the sample, roughly four fifths were seen once. The sample consisted of PBMCs. Receptors were obtained from a man between 40 and 49 years old in good health and CMV-seronegative.

The chain is built from TRBV10-3 and TRBJ2-1; 10 bases line up with TRBD2. The CDR3 is made up of 16 amino acids. Germline V gene lookup returns CDR1 ENHRY and CDR2 SYGVKD. The V and J ends lost 0 bases and 7 bases, in that order; junction bases with no gene match: 6. CDR3 loop: CAISESASGSLNEQFF. CDR3 sequence (DNA): TGTGCCATCAGTGAGTCGGCTAGCGGGAGTTTAAATGAGCAGTTCTTC.

The V call is TRBV19, the J call TRBJ1-2, with D uncertain. The CDR3 runs to 14 residues. The germline CDR1 and CDR2 sequences are LNHDA and SQIVND (reference sequence). Deletions cut 0 bases from V and 6 bases from J, with 11 bases between. CDR3 residues: CASSIDFRSHGYTF. The CDR3 bases are TGTGCCAGTAGTATAGATTTTAGGAGCCATGGCTACACCTTC.

The chain has TRBV7-2 and TRBJ2-1, with 8 bases identical to TRBD2. The CDR3 sequence is 14 residues long. The germline gives CDR1 SGHTA, CDR2 FQGNSA. The junction had 7 bases not matched to a gene; V was cut back by 6 bases and J by 6 bases. CDR3 amino acids: CASRGLSGTNEQFF. DNA of the CDR3: TGTGCCAGCAGAGGGCTTAGCGGGACCAATGAGCAGTTCTTC.

The CDR3 coding sequence is TGCAGCGCTAAGGGGGGGAGGGGTGGGGAAAAACTGTTTTTT. Residues: CSAKGGRGGEKLFF. This chain uses TRBV29-1 with TRBJ1-4; possibly TRBD1 for D (6 bases). The CDR3 sequence is 14 residues long. Germline CDR1 reads SQVTM; CDR2 reads ANQGSEA. The V gene lost 7 bases and the J gene lost 8 bases, with 20 bases spanning the gap.

V gene TRBV6-5 combines with J gene TRBJ1-1, with D possibly being TRBD1 (5 bases). The germline V gene encodes CDR1 MNHEY and CDR2 SVGAGI. Trimming left V 0 bases short and J 1 base short, with 9 bases between. The CDR3 extends over 15 amino acids. The CDR3 bases are TGTGCCAGCAGTTACTCGGGGCAGCCGAACACTGAAGCTTTCTTT. Translating it yields CASSYSGQPNTEAFF.

CDR3 DNA sequence: TGTGCCAGCAGCGTAGTTGGGAGCTTTAACTATGGCTACACCTTC. The encoded protein is CASSVVGSFNYGYTF. V gene TRBV9 combines with J gene TRBJ1-2; the D is unclear. The V and J ends lost 0 bases and 1 base respectively, with 10 bases between them. There are 15 residues in the CDR3. Germline V gives CDR1 SGDLS, CDR2 YYNGEE.

V and J are TRBV2 and TRBJ2-5, with 8 bases that match TRBD2. Per germline, CDR1 SNHLY and CDR2 FYNNEI. V lost 8 bases to trimming and J lost 4 bases; unmatched junction nucleotides: 12. The CDR3 covers 15 residues. In DNA form, the CDR3 reads TGTGCCAGCTCCGGCCCCGGGACTAGGGGAGAGACCCAGTACTTC. Its translation: CASSGPGTRGETQYF.

This clone was observed once. CDR3 amino acids: CASSLSGGIGYTF. DNA of the CDR3: TGTGCCAGCAGTTTATCGGGAGGGATTGGCTACACCTTC. V is TRBV27 and J is TRBJ1-2; D unresolved. The germline V gene has CDR1 MNHEY and CDR2 SMNVEV (reference sequence). This CDR3 has 13 residues. Trimming took 0 bases from V and 7 from J, leaving 9 bases between them.

This chain uses TRBV27 with TRBJ2-7; 8 positions agree with TRBD1. The CDR3 length is 15 residues. J lost 3 bases, V lost 4 bases, and 8 bases had no gene match. Germline V lookup: CDR1 MNHEY, CDR2 SMNVEV (reference sequence). The CDR3 here is CASSSPAGGVYEQYF. As DNA, the CDR3 is TGTGCCAGCAGTTCCCCGGCAGGGGGCGTCTACGAGCAGTACTTC.

The CDR3 DNA follows: TGCAGCGCAGGGAGGAGTGGGTCTGGAAACACCATATATTTT. Its translation is CSAGRSGSGNTIYF. J is TRBJ1-3 and V is TRBV29-1; possibly TRBD1 for D (5 bases). This CDR3 is built from 14 residues. The V gene lost 7 bases and the J gene lost 1 base, with 14 bases spanning the gap. Germline V gene sequence: CDR1 SQVTM, CDR2 ANQGSEA. The full variable domain, rest sourced from reference TRBV29-1 and TRBJ1-3, is SAVISQKPSRDICQRGTSLTIQCQVDSQVTMMFWYRQQPGQSLTLIATANQGSEATYESGFVIDKFPISRPNLTFSTLTVSNMSPEDSSIYLCSAGRSGSGNTIYFGEGSWLTVV.

This clone was counted only a few times. The genes are TRBV6-1 and TRBJ1-1; TRBD1 matches 11 bases. Germline CDR1 is MNHNS and CDR2 is SASEGT. V was clipped by 5 bases and J by 4 bases; unmatched bases: 6. This CDR3 is built from 15 residues. CDR3 loop: CASSLRGQGATEAFF. The CDR3 region has the DNA TGTGCCAGCAGTTTGAGAGGACAGGGGGCCACTGAAGCTTTCTTT.

The chain is built from TRBV6-5 and TRBJ2-5; 7 nucleotides line up with TRBD1. Germline V gene lookup returns CDR1 MNHEY and CDR2 SVGAGI. J gave up 2 bases and V 7 bases, and 4 bases lay outside the gene matches. CDR3 size: 13 residues. The CDR3 DNA sequence: TGTGCCAGCAACCGACAGGGACAAGAGACCCAGTACTTC. Protein product: CASNRQGQETQYF.

The sample holds a few counts of this clone. The rearrangement links TRBV28 to TRBJ1-1; D remains ambiguous. This CDR3 has 13 amino acids. V gave up 7 bases and J gave up 2 bases, with 11 bases separating them. Germline V gene lookup returns CDR1 MDHEN and CDR2 SYDVKM. The CDR3: CASKWAENTEAFF. For the CDR3, the DNA is TGTGCCAGCAAATGGGCCGAAAACACTGAAGCTTTCTTT.

The chain combines TRBV5-1 with TRBJ2-1, with D perhaps TRBD2 (5 bases). V lost 1 base and J lost 5, with 19 bases in between. Germline CDR1 reads SGHRS; CDR2 reads YFSETQ. CDR3 length: 17 amino acids. CDR3 loop: CASSLPPWERINNEQFF. Written as DNA, the CDR3 is TGCGCCAGCAGCTTGCCCCCTTGGGAGCGAATCAACAATGAGCAGTTCTTC.

The chain has TRBV27 and TRBJ2-5, with D possibly TRBD1 on 5 matching bases. The ends were cut back, 5 bases at V and 1 base at J, with 14 bases in the middle. The CDR3 contains 15 residues. Germline V CDR1 and CDR2: MNHEY, SMNVEV (reference sequence). The CDR3 sequence: CASSISRQSQETQYF. CDR3 nucleotide sequence: TGTGCCAGCAGTATCTCCCGACAGTCCCAAGAGACCCAGTACTTC.

CDR3 in amino acids: CASSPGLAGDTDTQYF. In DNA, the CDR3 is TGCGCCAGCAGCCCTGGACTAGCGGGAGATACAGATACGCAGTATTTT. V and J are TRBV5-1 and TRBJ2-3, with 13 bases aligning to TRBD2. The V gene end was trimmed by 4 bases and the J gene end by 3 bases; junction bases not matched to a gene: 5. The V gene's germline CDR1 is SGHRS and CDR2 YFSETQ. The CDR3 length is 16 residues.

The chain carries TRBV30 and TRBJ2-3, with TRBD2 identical over 8 bases. Trimming took 1 base from V and 3 from J; bases not matched to a gene: 3. CDR1 is GTSNPN and CDR2 is SVGIG in the germline V gene (reference sequence). The CDR3 has 14 amino acids. CDR3 DNA: TGTGCCTGGAGTGAGGCGGGAGGTACAGATACGCAGTATTTT. Translation gives CAWSEAGGTDTQYF. The complete variable domain, with remaining parts taken from reference TRBV30 and TRBJ2-3, reads SQTIHQWPATLVQPVGSPLSLECTVEGTSNPNLYWYRQAAGRGLQLLFYSVGIGQISSEVPQNLSASRPQDRQFILSSKKLLLSDSGFYLCAWSEAGGTDTQYFGPGTRLTVL.

The rearrangement joins TRBV27 to TRBJ1-2; 8 positions match TRBD1. The CDR3 runs 11 residues. J lost 7 bases, V lost 8 bases, and 3 bases had no gene match. Per the germline V gene, CDR1 is MNHEY and CDR2 is SMNVEV (reference sequence). As DNA, the CDR3 is TGTGCCAGCTTCGACAGGGGTGGCTACACCTTC. Amino acid sequence: CASFDRGGYTF.

The CDR3: CASSVRENQPQHF. The DNA for the CDR3 is TGTGCCAGCAGCGTTCGGGAAAATCAGCCCCAGCATTTT. The V and J genes are TRBV7-2 and TRBJ1-5; D is unresolved. The germline CDR1 and CDR2 sequences are SGHTA and FQGNSA. This CDR3 contains 13 residues. The V end was cut by 5 bases, the J end by 4 bases, with 9 bases between.

In its sample, this clone was seen once. The chain combines TRBV28 with TRBJ2-2; 11 nucleotides line up with TRBD1. Germline CDR1 is MDHEN and CDR2 is SYDVKM. With 5 bases clipped from V and 4 bases from J, the junction kept 12 bases outside the gene matches. The CDR3 spans 18 residues. The DNA of the CDR3 is TGTGCCAGCAGTCCTTATTCCGGGACAGGGGGTATCACCGGGGAGCTGTTTTTT. Its protein is CASSPYSGTGGITGELFF.

CDR3 loop: CASSQRAGQSTDTQYF. The CDR3 region has the DNA TGTGCCAGCAGCCAACGCGCCGGACAGAGCACAGATACGCAGTATTTT. The genes are TRBV9 and TRBJ2-3; weak D call: TRBD1 (6 bases). The germline V and J ends were trimmed by 4 bases and 0 bases, with 15 bases remaining between them. This CDR3 has 16 residues. Looked up from germline, CDR1 is SGDLS and CDR2 is YYNGEE.

This clone has a single count. The chain is built from TRBV27 and TRBJ1-1, with D tentatively TRBD1 (5 bases). The CDR3 length is 14 residues. V was shortened by 3 bases and J by 4 bases, with 12 bases between the two germline ends. Germline V gives CDR1 MNHEY, CDR2 SMNVEV (reference sequence). CDR3 sequence reads: CASSFRRAGTEAFF. CDR3 nucleotide sequence: TGTGCCAGCAGTTTCCGCAGGGCTGGCACTGAAGCTTTCTTT.

The V call is TRBV23-1, the J call TRBJ1-2; 8 positions match TRBD1. TRBV23-1 is assigned to the ORF class and has an uncertain function. The J segment lost 4 bases and the V segment lost 8 bases, leaving 6 bases of the junction unmatched. The CDR3 has 13 residues. The chain's CDR3 is CASPLGTGYGYTF. The CDR3 DNA reads TGCGCCAGCCCCCTGGGGACAGGCTATGGCTACACCTTC.

The V gene is TRBV5-1, the J gene TRBJ1-3; perhaps TRBD1 as D (5 bases). Trimming removed 0 bases at V and 0 bases at J, with 13 bases between. The CDR3 covers 17 residues. Per germline, CDR1 SGHRS and CDR2 YFSETQ. In DNA form, the CDR3 reads TGCGCCAGCAGCTTGGCCGGGGGGTTCGACTCTGGAAACACCATATATTTT. Translation: CASSLAGGFDSGNTIYF.

This clone was observed a handful of times. The chain employs TRBV9 and TRBJ2-7, with TRBD2 matching 8 bases. CDR1 is SGDLS and CDR2 is YYNGEE in the germline V gene. V dropped 3 bases and J dropped 1; count of bases not matched to a gene: 6. This CDR3 comprises 15 residues. CDR3 loop: CASSGPGTRSYEQYF. DNA of the CDR3: TGTGCCAGCAGCGGACCCGGGACTAGGTCCTACGAGCAGTACTTC.

The genes are TRBV29-1 and TRBJ2-5; no reliable D call. The ends were cut back, 6 bases at V and 5 bases at J, with 19 bases in the middle. Per germline, CDR1 SQVTM and CDR2 ANQGSEA. This CDR3 contains 14 residues. CDR3 nucleotide sequence: TGCAGCGTCGCGCCCCCCCGGATGCGGGAGACCCAGTACTTC. Translating it yields CSVAPPRMRETQYF.

This clone was found a few times. This sequence joins TRBV10-3 and TRBJ2-7; 10 bases agree with TRBD1. After removal of 9 bases from V and 1 base from J, the junction contained 3 bases not matched to a gene. This CDR3 is built from 13 residues. Germline V gene data show CDR1 as ENHRY and CDR2 as SYGVKD. The CDR3 region has the DNA TGTGCCATAGGGACAGGGGAATCCTACGAGCAGTACTTC. Translated: CAIGTGESYEQYF.